This TCR beta chain was recovered during a study of early T cells in non-severe SARS-CoV-2 infection (dated by TCRdb to about 2021). For the wider study: TCR sequencing used bulk RNA from unsorted whole blood, so alpha and beta chains could not be paired.

The paper as a whole reports these results and caveats: VDJdb matching was skewed toward anti-spike CD8 responses, so virus-specific expansions were likely underestimated and private and CD4 specificities were missed.

A case-control design nested within a healthcare worker cohort in London, UK, was used, with weekly nasopharyngeal swab PCR tests and blood sampling performed. Between 23 and 31 March 2020, the week of the UK lockdown, healthcare workers were enrolled and then followed up weekly for as long as 16 weeks. This clonotype was counted ten times or more. Its antigen has not been determined. Per-base qualities were not stored, and no clone one base away is much larger. There are 12 amino acids in the CDR3, from cysteine to phenylalanine inclusive. Only the CDR3 portion is preserved as DNA: 36 bases, with reading frame beginning at the first base. Via the germline V gene, CDR1 is SGHVS and CDR2 FNYEAQ. Trimming removed 5 bases from V and 10 bases from J, leaving 12 bases between the germline ends. Library construction relied on 5' RACE. Sequencing took place on a NextSeq 500. To correct for sequencing error and PCR bias, the TCR library protocol tagged individual cDNA molecules with unique molecular identifiers. Both TCR alpha and beta chains were sequenced, and tight co-correlation was observed between alpha and beta sequence abundances in each sample. On the study's bioinformatics: Decombinator V4 was used to perform V gene, J gene and CDR3 annotation of TCR sequences. Expanded TCRs were defined as changing significantly between any two time points under a Poisson model with p below 0.0001. TCR abundances were normalised to the total number of TCRs sequenced per sample and were expressed as counts per million. TRAV1-2 paired with TRAJ12, TRAJ20 or TRAJ33 defined MAIT TCRs, while TRAV10 paired with TRAJ18 defined iNKT TCRs. A search of VDJdb, accessed on 1 November 2021, was run for TCRs annotated to CMV, EBV and SARS-CoV-2, with TCRs annotated for multiple antigens excluded. TCRdb handled the public reads itself, with Q25 trimming in fastp and clone calling in MiXCR, and kept productive beta chains. Rows are unified per CDR3 protein, each entry keeping the most common DNA and genes. These V and J calls are TCRdb output, not the study's own analysis. The sample includes some 83,000 distinct CDR3 sequences, with around 9.3% observed a single time. The ten largest account for over 7% of the sample.

The rearrangement joined TRBV7-6 to TRBJ2-1; the D gene could be TRBD1 or TRBD2, each one agreeing over 5 bases. The receptor comes from an adult who was a healthcare worker with PCR-confirmed SARS-CoV-2 infection or an uninfected control (not recorded which). Sequencing was performed on whole blood, taken at baseline. The DNA sequence follows: TGTGCCAGCAGCATGGGACCGGAAGAGCAGTTCTTC. This translates into CASSMGPEEQFF.